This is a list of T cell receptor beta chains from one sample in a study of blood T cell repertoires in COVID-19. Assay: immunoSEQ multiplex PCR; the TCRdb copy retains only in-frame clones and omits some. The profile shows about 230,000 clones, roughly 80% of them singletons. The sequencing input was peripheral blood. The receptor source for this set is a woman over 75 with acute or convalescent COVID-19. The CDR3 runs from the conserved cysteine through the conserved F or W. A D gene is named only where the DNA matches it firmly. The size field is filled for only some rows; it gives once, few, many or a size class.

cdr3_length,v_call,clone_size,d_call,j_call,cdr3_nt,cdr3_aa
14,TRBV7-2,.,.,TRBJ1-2,TGTGCCAGCAGTCTGCTCCTCACCGAGGGCGGCTACACCTTC,CASSLLLTEGGYTF
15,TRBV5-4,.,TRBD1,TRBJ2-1,TGTGCCAGCAGCTTAGGGACAGGGCTTTACAATGAGCAGTTCTTC,CASSLGTGLYNEQFF
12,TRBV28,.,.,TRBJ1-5,TGTGCCAGCAGTTTCGGGAGGCAGCCCCAGCATTTT,CASSFGRQPQHF
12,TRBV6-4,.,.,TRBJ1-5,TGTGCCACCTGGGGGGATACTCAGCCCCAGCATTTT,CATWGDTQPQHF
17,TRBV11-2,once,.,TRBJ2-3,TGTGCCAGCAGCCAAATTTCCGGGACTCCTAGCACAGATACGCAGTATTTT,CASSQISGTPSTDTQYF
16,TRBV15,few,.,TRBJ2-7,TGTGCCACCAGCTCTGACATCCTAGCGAGGAGGACCGAGCAGTACTTC,CATSSDILARRTEQYF
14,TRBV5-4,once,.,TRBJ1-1,TGTGCCAGCAGCTTGGGGCGAAGGGGCACTGAAGCTTTCTTT,CASSLGRRGTEAFF
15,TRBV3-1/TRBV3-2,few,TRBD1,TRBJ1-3,TGTGCCAGCAGCCAAGAGATAAGACAGGGCAACACCATATATTTT,CASSQEIRQGNTIYF
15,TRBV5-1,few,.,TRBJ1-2,TGCGCCAGCAGCTTGTCCCTGGACAGAATCTATGGCTACACCTTC,CASSLSLDRIYGYTF
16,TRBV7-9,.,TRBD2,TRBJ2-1,TGTGCCAGCAGTCCTGTGAGCGGGAGGGCAAACAATGAGCAGTTCTTC,CASSPVSGRANNEQFF
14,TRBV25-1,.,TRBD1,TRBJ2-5,TGTGCCAGCAGCTGGGGACAGCACCAAGAGACCCAGTACTTC,CASSWGQHQETQYF
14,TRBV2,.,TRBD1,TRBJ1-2,TGTGCCTCAGCCGCGGGACAGGGGGCTGCCGGCTACACCTTC,CASAAGQGAAGYTF
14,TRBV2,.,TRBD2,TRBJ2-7,TGTGCCAGCAGTAGACTAGCGGGGTGGGGAGAGCAGTACTTC,CASSRLAGWGEQYF
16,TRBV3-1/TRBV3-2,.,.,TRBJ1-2,TGTGCCAGCAGCCCGAGACCTATGGACACAGCTTATGGCTACACCTTC,CASSPRPMDTAYGYTF
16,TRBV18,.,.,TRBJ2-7,TGTGCCAGCTCACCACTTATTACGGGATCTCTGTACGAGCAGTACTTC,CASSPLITGSLYEQYF
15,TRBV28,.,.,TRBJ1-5,TGTGCCAGCAGTTTGCCCAGGTATAGCAATCAGCCCCAGCATTTT,CASSLPRYSNQPQHF